Presented here are 10 T cell receptor beta chains from one specimen sequenced in a study of cytomegalovirus exposure and HLA in healthy donors. Both 60 Vbeta primers and 13 Jbeta primers went into the PCR. Profiling relied on immunoSEQ multiplex PCR, and the TCRdb table lists in-frame clones only, not all of them. Here the sample spans 150,000 or so clones, about 65% being singletons. The sequencing sample was made of PBMCs. These receptors all come from a girl aged 5-17 years in good health and CMV-seronegative.

This chain joins TRBV5-1 and TRBJ2-3; 7 nucleotides line up with TRBD1. The trim removed 1 base at V and 1 base at J, leaving 3 bases unmatched. Germline-derived CDR1 and CDR2 are SGHRS and YFSETQ. The CDR3 is made up of 15 amino acids. CDR3 sequence: CASSLTGEGTDTQYF. The CDR3 coding sequence is TGCGCCAGCAGCTTGACAGGGGAAGGCACAGATACGCAGTATTTT.

The chain uses TRBV29-1 and TRBJ1-2; TRBD1 is a possible D gene (5 bases). Trimming shortened V by 0 bases and J by 2 bases, and 7 bases separated the two germline ends. The V gene's germline CDR1 is SQVTM and CDR2 ANQGSEA. The CDR3 loop spans 13 amino acids. The CDR3 reads CSVEEGVNYGYTF. The CDR3 DNA is TGCAGCGTTGAAGAAGGGGTAAACTATGGCTACACCTTC.

In this sample, this clone turned up once. This chain joins TRBV5-1 and TRBJ2-3; D perhaps matches TRBD1 (6 bases). The CDR3 runs 14 residues. Germline V gene sequence: CDR1 SGHRS, CDR2 YFSETQ. Trimming took off 4 bases at V and 3 bases at J, with 12 bases between the two ends. The CDR3 DNA reads TGCGCCAGCAGCCTACAGGGATCTACAGATACGCAGTATTTT. The encoded protein is CASSLQGSTDTQYF.

This chain joins TRBV27 and TRBJ2-7, with TRBD1 matching 7 bases. V lost 10 bases, J lost 3 bases, and 12 bases stayed unmatched. CDR1 MNHEY and CDR2 SMNVEV come from the germline V gene (reference sequence). This CDR3 is built from 14 residues. The CDR3 loop reads CATKQGIVDYEQYF. The CDR3 DNA sequence: TGTGCCACAAAACAGGGGATTGTAGACTACGAGCAGTACTTC.

The count of this clone is one. J is TRBJ1-4 and V is TRBV2; D unresolved. The germline V gene has CDR1 SNHLY and CDR2 FYNNEI. The CDR3 extends over 14 amino acids. V lost 4 bases and J 8 bases, leaving 14 bases between the germline ends. CDR3 protein: CASSVAGGVEKLFF. The DNA of the CDR3 is TGTGCCAGCAGTGTCGCAGGCGGGGTGGAAAAACTGTTTTTT.

The rearrangement joins TRBV15 to TRBJ1-6; unclear D gene. V lost 9 bases to trimming and J lost 7 bases, with 13 bases between them. In germline, CDR1 is LNHNV, CDR2 YYDKDF (reference sequence). The CDR3 spans 13 residues. Here the CDR3 DNA reads TGTGCCACTGGAGGGATACTCAATTCACCCCTCCACTTT. This encodes CATGGILNSPLHF.

The rearrangement joins TRBV6-1 to TRBJ2-7, with D perhaps matching TRBD1 (6 bases). Trimming cost V 6 bases and J 3 bases, with 15 bases left between them. Germline loops: CDR1 MNHNS, CDR2 SASEGT. The CDR3 consists of 14 residues. CDR3 sequence reads: CASRQGLTIYEQYF. The CDR3 nucleotides are TGTGCCAGCAGACAGGGTCTCACTATCTACGAGCAGTACTTC.

The V gene is TRBV11-1, the J gene TRBJ2-2; D not certain. Trimming removed 5 bases from V and 6 bases from J, with 7 bases in between. This CDR3 contains 12 residues. The V gene's germline CDR1 is SGHAT and CDR2 FQDESV (reference sequence). The CDR3: CASSQISGELFF. In nucleotides, the CDR3 is TGTGCCAGCAGCCAGATCTCCGGGGAGCTGTTTTTT.

The rearrangement links TRBV14 to TRBJ1-1; D is unclear. The V gene's germline CDR1 is SGHDN and CDR2 FVKESK. This CDR3 region has 13 residues. The germline V and J ends were trimmed by 3 bases and 0 bases, with 5 bases remaining between them. CDR3: CASSHPLNTEAFF. CDR3 DNA: TGTGCCAGCAGCCACCCTCTGAACACTGAAGCTTTCTTT.

This clone was observed a handful of times. The chain employs TRBV9 and TRBJ2-7; tentatively, D is TRBD2 (6 bases). Trimming shortened V by 0 bases and J by 3 bases, and 13 bases separated the two germline ends. This CDR3 comprises 15 residues. The germline V gene encodes CDR1 SGDLS and CDR2 YYNGEE. CDR3 sequence: CASSVAFGGDYEQYF. In DNA form, the CDR3 reads TGTGCCAGCAGCGTAGCTTTTGGCGGGGACTACGAGCAGTACTTC. The full variable domain, its missing parts supplied by reference TRBV9 and TRBJ2-7, is DSGVTQTPKHLITATGQRVTLRCSPRSGDLSVYWYQQSLDQGLQFLIQYYNGEERAKGNILERFSAQQFPDLHSELNLSSLELGDSALYFCASSVAFGGDYEQYFGPGTRLTVT.